This TCR beta chain was sequenced during a study of cytomegalovirus exposure and HLA in healthy donors. This CDR3 has 14 residues. The ends lost 4 bases at V and 4 bases at J; junction bases unmatched: 7. CDR1 is GTSNPN and CDR2 is SVGIG in the germline V gene (reference sequence). PCR primers comprised 60 Vbeta and 13 Jbeta primers. Assay: immunoSEQ multiplex PCR; the TCRdb copy retains only in-frame clones and omits some. The sample has roughly 180,000 clones, 82% seen once. The clonotype originates from a middle-aged man in good health and CMV-seronegative. Sequencing was done on a sample of PBMCs. This chain connects TRBV30 to TRBJ1-2; 9 bases are a match to TRBD1. CDR3 sequence reads: CAWTSGQGFYGYTF. In DNA, the CDR3 is TGTGCCTGGACTTCCGGACAGGGGTTCTATGGCTACACCTTC.